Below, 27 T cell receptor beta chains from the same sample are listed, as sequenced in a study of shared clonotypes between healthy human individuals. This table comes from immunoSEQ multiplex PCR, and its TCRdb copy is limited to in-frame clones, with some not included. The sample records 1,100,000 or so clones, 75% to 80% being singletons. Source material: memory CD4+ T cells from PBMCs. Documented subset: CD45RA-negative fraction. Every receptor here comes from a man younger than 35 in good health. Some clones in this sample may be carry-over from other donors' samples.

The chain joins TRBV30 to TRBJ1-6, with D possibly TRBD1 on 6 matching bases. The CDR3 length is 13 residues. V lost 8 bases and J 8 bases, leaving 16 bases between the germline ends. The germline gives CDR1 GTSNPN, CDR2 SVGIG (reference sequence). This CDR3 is CAGTTRGDSPLHF. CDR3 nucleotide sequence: TGTGCCGGAACGACAAGGGGGGATTCACCCCTCCACTTT.

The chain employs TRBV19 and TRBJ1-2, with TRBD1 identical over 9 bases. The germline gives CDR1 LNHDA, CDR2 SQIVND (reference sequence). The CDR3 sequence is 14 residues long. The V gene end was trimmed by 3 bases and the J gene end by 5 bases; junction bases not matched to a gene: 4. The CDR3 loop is CASSITDRGYGYTF. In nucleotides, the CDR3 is TGTGCCAGTAGTATTACGGACAGGGGATATGGCTACACCTTC. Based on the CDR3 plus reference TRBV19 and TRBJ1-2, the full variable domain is DGGITQSPKYLFRKEGQNVTLSCEQNLNHDAMYWYRQDPGQGLRLIYYSQIVNDFQKGDIAEGYSVSREKKESFPLTVTSAQKNPTAFYLCASSITDRGYGYTFGSGTRLTVV.

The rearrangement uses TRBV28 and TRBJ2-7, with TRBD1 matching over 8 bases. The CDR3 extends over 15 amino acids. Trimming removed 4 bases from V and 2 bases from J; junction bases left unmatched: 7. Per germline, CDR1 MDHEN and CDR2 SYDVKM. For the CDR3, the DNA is TGTGCCAGCAGTTACCGGGACAGGCCAACCTACGAGCAGTACTTC. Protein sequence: CASSYRDRPTYEQYF.

Here the CDR3 DNA reads TGTGCCAGTAGTCGGGGCAGGCGAAGCGAGCAGTTCTTC. Translation: CASSRGRRSEQFF. The chain couples TRBV19 to TRBJ2-1; D may correspond to TRBD1 or TRBD2 (5 bases each). CDR3 length: 13 amino acids. Germline CDR1 LNHDA, CDR2 SQIVND (reference sequence). V lost 5 bases to trimming and J lost 10 bases, with 15 bases between them.

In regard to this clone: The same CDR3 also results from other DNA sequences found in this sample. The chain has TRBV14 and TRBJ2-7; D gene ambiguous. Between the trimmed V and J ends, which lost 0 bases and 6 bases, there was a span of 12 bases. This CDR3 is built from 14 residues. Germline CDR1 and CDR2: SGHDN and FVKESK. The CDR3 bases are TGTGCCAGCAGCCAAGATCGTAGGAGTGGCGAGCAGTACTTC. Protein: CASSQDRRSGEQYF.

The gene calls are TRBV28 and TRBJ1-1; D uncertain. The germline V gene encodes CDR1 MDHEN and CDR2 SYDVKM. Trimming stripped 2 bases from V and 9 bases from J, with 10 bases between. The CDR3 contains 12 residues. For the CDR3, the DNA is TGTGCCAGCAGTTTAAGCTTGGAGAAAGCTTTCTTT. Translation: CASSLSLEKAFF.

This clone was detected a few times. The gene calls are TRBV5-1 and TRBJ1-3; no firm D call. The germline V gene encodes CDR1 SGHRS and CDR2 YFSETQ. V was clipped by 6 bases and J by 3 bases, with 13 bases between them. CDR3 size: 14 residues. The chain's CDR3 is CASKLGGYGNTIYF. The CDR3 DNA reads TGCGCCAGCAAATTAGGAGGTTATGGAAACACCATATATTTT.

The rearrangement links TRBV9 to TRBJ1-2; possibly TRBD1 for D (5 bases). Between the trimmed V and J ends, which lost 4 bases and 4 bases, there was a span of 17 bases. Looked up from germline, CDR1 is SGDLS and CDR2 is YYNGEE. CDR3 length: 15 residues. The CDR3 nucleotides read TGTGCCAGCAGCCCCGGGACGCCCGGTTCCTATGGCTACACCTTC. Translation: CASSPGTPGSYGYTF.

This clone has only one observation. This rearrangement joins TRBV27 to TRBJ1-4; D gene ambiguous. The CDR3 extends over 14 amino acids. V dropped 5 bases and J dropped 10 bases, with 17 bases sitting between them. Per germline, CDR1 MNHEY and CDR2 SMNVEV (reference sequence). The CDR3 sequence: CASSPSLGSVKLFF. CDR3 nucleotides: TGTGCCAGCAGTCCCAGTTTAGGGTCGGTAAAACTGTTTTTT.

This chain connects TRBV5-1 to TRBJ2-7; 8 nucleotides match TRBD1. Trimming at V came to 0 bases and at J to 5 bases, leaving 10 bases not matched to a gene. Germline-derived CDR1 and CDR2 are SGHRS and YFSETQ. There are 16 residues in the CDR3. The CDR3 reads CASSLEAQGVANEQYF. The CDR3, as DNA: TGCGCCAGCAGCTTGGAAGCACAGGGGGTCGCTAACGAGCAGTACTTC.

As DNA, the CDR3 is TGTGCCAGCAGCTTAGTGTCAGGAAGTACCGGGGAGCTGTTTTTT. Its protein product is CASSLVSGSTGELFF. This rearrangement joins TRBV11-2 to TRBJ2-2; D remains ambiguous. Per the germline V gene, CDR1 is SGHAT and CDR2 is FQNNGV. Between the trimmed V and J ends, which lost 1 base and 5 bases, there was a span of 11 bases. The CDR3 extends over 15 amino acids.

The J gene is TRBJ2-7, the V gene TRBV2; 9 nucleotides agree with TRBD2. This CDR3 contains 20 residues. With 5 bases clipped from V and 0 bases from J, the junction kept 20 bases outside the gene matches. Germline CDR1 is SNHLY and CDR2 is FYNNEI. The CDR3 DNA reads TGTGCCAGCAGTCCTCATCTAGGGGTAGCGGGAGTCCCGAGCTCCTACGAGCAGTACTTC. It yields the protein CASSPHLGVAGVPSSYEQYF.

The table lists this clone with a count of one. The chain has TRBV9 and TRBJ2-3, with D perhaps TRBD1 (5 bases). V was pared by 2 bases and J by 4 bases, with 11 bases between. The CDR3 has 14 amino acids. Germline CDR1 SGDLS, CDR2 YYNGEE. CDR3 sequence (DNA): TGTGCCAGCAGCGTGGGCAGGGCGTCAGATACGCAGTATTTT. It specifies CASSVGRASDTQYF.

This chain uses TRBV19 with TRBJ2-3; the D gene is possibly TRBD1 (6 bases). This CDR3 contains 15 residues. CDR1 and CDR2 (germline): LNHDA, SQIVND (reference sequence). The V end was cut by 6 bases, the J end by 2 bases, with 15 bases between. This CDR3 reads CASSNRDGFTDTQYF. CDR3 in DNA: TGTGCCAGTAGCAACAGGGACGGATTCACAGATACGCAGTATTTT.

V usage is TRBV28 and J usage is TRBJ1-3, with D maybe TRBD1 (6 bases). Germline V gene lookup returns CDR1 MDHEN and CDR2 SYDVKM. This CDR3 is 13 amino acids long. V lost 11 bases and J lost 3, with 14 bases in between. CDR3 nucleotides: TGTGCCTTAAAGTCAGGGGTTGGAAACACCATATATTTT. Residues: CALKSGVGNTIYF.

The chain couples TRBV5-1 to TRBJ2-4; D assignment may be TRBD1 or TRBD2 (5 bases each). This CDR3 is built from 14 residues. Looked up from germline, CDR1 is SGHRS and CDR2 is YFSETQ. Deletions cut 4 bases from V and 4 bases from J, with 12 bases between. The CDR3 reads CASSLRGGKNIQYF. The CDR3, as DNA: TGCGCCAGCAGCCTCCGGGGCGGTAAAAACATTCAGTACTTC.

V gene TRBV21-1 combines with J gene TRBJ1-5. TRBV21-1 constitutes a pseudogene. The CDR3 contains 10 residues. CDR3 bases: TGTGCCAGGAGGGTTGAGCCCCAGCATTTT. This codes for CARRVEPQHF.

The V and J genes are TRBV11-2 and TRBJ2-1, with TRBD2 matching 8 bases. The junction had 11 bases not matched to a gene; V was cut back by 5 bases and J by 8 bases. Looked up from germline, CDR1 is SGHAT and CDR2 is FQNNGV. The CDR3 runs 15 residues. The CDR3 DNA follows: TGTGCCAGCAGCGTTAGACGAGCGGGAGACCATGAGCAGTTCTTC. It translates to CASSVRRAGDHEQFF.

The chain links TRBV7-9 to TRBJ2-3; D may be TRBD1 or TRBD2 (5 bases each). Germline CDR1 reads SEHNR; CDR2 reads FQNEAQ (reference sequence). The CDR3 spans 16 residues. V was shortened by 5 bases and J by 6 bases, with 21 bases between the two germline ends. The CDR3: CASSKDPGPKTDTQYF. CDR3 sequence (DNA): TGTGCCAGCAGCAAAGACCCGGGACCGAAGACGGATACGCAGTATTTT. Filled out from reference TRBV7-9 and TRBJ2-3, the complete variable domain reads DTGVSQNPRHKITKRGQNVTFRCDPISEHNRLYWYRQTLGQGPEFLTYFQNEAQLEKSRLLSDRFSAERPKGSFSTLEIQRTEQGDSAMYLCASSKDPGPKTDTQYFGPGTRLTVL.

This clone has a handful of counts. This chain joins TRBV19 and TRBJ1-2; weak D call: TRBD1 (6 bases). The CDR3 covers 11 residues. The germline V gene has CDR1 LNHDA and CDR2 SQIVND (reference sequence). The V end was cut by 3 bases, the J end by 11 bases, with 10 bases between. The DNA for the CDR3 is TGTGCCAGTAGTATCTACAGGGAGTACACCTTC. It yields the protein CASSIYREYTF.

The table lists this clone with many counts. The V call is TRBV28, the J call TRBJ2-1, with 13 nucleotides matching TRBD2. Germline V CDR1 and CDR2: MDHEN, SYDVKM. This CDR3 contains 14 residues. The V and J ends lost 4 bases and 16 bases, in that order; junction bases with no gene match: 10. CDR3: CASSSTPGLAGRFF. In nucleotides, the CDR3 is TGTGCCAGCAGTTCCACTCCGGGACTAGCGGGACGATTCTTC.

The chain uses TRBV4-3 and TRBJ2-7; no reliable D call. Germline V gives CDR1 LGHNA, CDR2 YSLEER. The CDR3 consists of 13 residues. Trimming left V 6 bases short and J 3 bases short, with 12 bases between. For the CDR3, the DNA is TGCGCCAGCAGTGTCTCTTTATACTACGAGCAGTACTTC. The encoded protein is CASSVSLYYEQYF.

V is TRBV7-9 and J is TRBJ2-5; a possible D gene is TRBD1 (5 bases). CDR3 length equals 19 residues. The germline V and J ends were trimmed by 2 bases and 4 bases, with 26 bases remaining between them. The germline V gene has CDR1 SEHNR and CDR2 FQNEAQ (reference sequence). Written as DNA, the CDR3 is TGTGCCAGCAGCTTAAACTTGGCCTGGGGCCAGGGCAAGGGAGAGACCCAGTACTTC. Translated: CASSLNLAWGQGKGETQYF.

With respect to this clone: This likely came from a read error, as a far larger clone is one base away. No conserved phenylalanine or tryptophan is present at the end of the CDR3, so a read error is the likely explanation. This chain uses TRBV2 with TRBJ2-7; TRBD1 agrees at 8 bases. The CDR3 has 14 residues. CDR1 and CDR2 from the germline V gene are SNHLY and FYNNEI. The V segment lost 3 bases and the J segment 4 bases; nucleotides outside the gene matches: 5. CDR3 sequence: CASSESGGRYEQYS. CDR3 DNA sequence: TGTGCCAGCAGTGAGTCAGGGGGCAGATACGAGCAGTACTCC.

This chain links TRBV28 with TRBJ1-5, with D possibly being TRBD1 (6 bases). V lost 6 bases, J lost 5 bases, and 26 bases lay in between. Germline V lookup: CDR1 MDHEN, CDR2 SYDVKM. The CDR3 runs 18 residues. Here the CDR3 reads CASSLWGPGGQPDQPQHF. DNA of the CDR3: TGTGCCAGCAGCTTGTGGGGCCCCGGGGGGCAACCGGATCAGCCCCAGCATTTT.

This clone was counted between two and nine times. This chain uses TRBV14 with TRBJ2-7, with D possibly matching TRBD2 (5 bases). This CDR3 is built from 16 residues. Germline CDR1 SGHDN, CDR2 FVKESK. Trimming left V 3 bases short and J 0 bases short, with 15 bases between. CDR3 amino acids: CASSHPGKGRSYEQYF. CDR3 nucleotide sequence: TGTGCCAGCAGCCATCCGGGGAAGGGCCGCTCCTACGAGCAGTACTTC.

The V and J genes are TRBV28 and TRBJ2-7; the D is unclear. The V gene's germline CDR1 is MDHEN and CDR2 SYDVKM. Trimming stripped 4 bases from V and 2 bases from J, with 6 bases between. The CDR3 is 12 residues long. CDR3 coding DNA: TGTGCCAGCAGTTCCTCCACCTACGAGCAGTACTTC. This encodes CASSSSTYEQYF.